The present T cell receptor beta chain was sequenced within a study of CD8 T cells in Susac syndrome. The CDR3 contains 13 residues. V lost 4 bases and J lost 8; bases outside the gene matches: 5. Germline CDR1 and CDR2: MGHRA and YSYEKL. RNA was extracted with the RNeasy kit, and a quantity of about 0.45 to 1 ug was reverse transcribed using random hexamers. Each CDR3 protein gets one entry after TCRdb re-called the immunoSEQ multiplex PCR reads with MiXCR. The data hold fewer than 70,000 distinct CDR3 sequences, with around 93% observed a single time. From blood CD8+ and CD4+ T cells, TCR beta sequences were generated. Age- and sex-matched healthy donors served as the control group.

Sequencing was performed on CD8+ T cells from PBMCs. The chain combines TRBV4-1 with TRBJ2-7, with 10 bases matching TRBD1. This TCR came from a human donor in good health. In DNA form, the CDR3 reads TGCGCCAGCAGCCCAGGGACAGGGGAAAAGCAGTACGTC. Its protein product is CASSPGTGEKQYV.